These 4 T cell receptor beta chains share one sample of origin, sequenced in a study of CD8 T cells in Susac syndrome. With random hexamers, reverse transcription was performed on about 0.45 to 1 ug of RNA. Each CDR3 protein gets one entry after TCRdb re-called the immunoSEQ multiplex PCR reads with MiXCR. Of 170,000 or so distinct CDR3 sequences listed, 85% to 95% were seen once; the top ten hold approximately 0.09%. The sample taken for sequencing was CD4+ T cells from PBMCs. The receptors were gathered from a human donor with multiple sclerosis.

DNA of the CDR3: TGTGCCAGCAGTTTTTCAGCGACAGCTTTGGTTAGCAATCAGCCCCAGCATTTT. As protein: CASSFSATALVSNQPQHF. The chain is built from TRBV12-3 or TRBV12-4 and TRBJ1-5; D perhaps matches TRBD1 (5 bases). With 3 bases removed from V and 0 bases from J, the gap between germline ends came to 18 bases. The CDR3 has 18 residues.

The V gene is TRBV5-1, the J gene TRBJ1-1; 8 nucleotides match TRBD1. Losses at the gene ends were 4 bases for V and 2 bases for J; bases not matched to a gene: 7. The CDR3 is 15 amino acids. Per germline, CDR1 SGHRS and CDR2 YFSETQ. The CDR3 is CASSPQGQGNTEAFF. The CDR3 DNA follows: TGCGCCAGCAGCCCTCAAGGACAGGGAAACACTGAAGCTTTCTTT.

The chain recombines TRBV20-1 with TRBJ2-3, with 8 bases fitting TRBD2. The V and J ends lost 3 bases and 6 bases, in that order; junction bases with no gene match: 8. CDR1 is DFQATT and CDR2 is SNEGSKA in the germline V gene (reference sequence). CDR3 length equals 14 residues. This CDR3 is CSARVAGSGDTQYF. The CDR3 region has the DNA TGCAGTGCTAGGGTAGCGGGAAGCGGGGATACGCAGTATTTT.

The chain is built from TRBV3-1 and TRBJ2-1, with 13 bases aligning to TRBD2. Germline V gene lookup returns CDR1 LGHDT and CDR2 YNNKEL (reference sequence). This CDR3 region has 14 residues. V trimming: 5 bases; J trimming: 12 bases; junction bases outside the gene matches: 7. CDR3 DNA: TGTGCCAGCAGCTTACTAGCGGGAGGGGCTTTGCAGTTCTTC. Its protein product is CASSLLAGGALQFF.